The T cell receptor (beta chain) described here comes from a study of blood T cell repertoires in COVID-19. Losses at the gene ends were 5 bases for V and 4 bases for J; bases not matched to a gene: 5. Germline CDR1 reads SGHTA; CDR2 reads FQGTGA. The CDR3 is made up of 14 amino acids. Some clones are missing from TCRdb's copy, which holds only in-frame ones; the method was immunoSEQ multiplex PCR. The sample carries fewer than 300,000 clones, 90% to 95% recorded once. J is TRBJ2-3 and V is TRBV7-3; 8 nucleotides agree with TRBD2. Sequencing used peripheral blood. This TCR derives from a woman aged 25 to 45 with COVID-19, enrolled during active disease. The CDR3 DNA sequence: TGTGCCAGCAGCCCAGCGGGAGCGGCAGATACGCAGTATTTT. Protein sequence: CASSPAGAADTQYF.